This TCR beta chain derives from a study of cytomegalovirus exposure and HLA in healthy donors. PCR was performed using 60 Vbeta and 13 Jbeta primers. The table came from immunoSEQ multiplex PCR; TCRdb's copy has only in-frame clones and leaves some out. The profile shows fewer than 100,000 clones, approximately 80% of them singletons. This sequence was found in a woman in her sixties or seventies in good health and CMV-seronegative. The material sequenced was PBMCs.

DNA of the CDR3: TGTGCCAGCTCGGGACTAGCGGGAGTCACAGATACGCAGTATTTT. It codes for CASSGLAGVTDTQYF. The chain links TRBV6-5 to TRBJ2-3; 14 nucleotides align to TRBD2. Germline lookup yields CDR1 MNHEY and CDR2 SVGAGI. This CDR3 is 15 amino acids long. Trimming cost V 8 bases and J 2 bases; bases outside gene matches: 3.